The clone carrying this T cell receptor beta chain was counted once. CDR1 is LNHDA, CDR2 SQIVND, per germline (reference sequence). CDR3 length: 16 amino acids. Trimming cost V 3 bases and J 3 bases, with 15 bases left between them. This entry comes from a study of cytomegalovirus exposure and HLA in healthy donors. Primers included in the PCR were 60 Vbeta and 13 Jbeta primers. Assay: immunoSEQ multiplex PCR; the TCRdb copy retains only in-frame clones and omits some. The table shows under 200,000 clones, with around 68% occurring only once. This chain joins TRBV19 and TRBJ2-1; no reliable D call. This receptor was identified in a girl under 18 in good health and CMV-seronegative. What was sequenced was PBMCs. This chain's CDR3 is CASSISPVAYYNEQFF. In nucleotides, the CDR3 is TGTGCCAGTAGTATTTCGCCAGTAGCCTACTACAATGAGCAGTTCTTC.